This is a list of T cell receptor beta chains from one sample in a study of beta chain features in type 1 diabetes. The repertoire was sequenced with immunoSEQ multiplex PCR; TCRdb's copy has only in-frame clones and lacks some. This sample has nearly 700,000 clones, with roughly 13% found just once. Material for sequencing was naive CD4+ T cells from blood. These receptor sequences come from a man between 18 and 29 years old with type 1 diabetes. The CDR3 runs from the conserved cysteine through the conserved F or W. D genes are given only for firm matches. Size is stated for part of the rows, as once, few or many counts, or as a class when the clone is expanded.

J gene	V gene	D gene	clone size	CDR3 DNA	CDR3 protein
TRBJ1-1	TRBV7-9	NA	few	TGTGCCAGCAGCCCGGACCGGGACACCGAAGACACTGAAGCTTTCTTT	CASSPDRDTEDTEAFF
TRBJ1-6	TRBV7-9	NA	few	TGTGCCAGCAGCTTAGAAACAGGGATTTCGTCACCCCTCCACTTT	CASSLETGISSPLHF
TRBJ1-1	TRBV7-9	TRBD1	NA	TGTGCCAGCAGCTCAGAGACAGGGCGGAACACTGAAGCTTTCTTT	CASSSETGRNTEAFF
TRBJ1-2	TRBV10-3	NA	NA	TGTGCCATCAGTATACAGGGTTCGTATGGCTACACCTTC	CAISIQGSYGYTF
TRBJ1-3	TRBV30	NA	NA	TGTGCCTGGAAGCATGCTGGAAACACCATATATTTT	CAWKHAGNTIYF
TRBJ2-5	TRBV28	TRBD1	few	TGTGCCAGCAGTTTAGGACAGGCGGAGACCCAGTACTTC	CASSLGQAETQYF
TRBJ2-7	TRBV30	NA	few	TGTGCCTGGAGAGGAGGTGGCGGCCGCTCCTACGAGCAGTACTTC	CAWRGGGGRSYEQYF
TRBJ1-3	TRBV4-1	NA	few	TGCGCCAGCAGCCAAGATATGCGGACATCTGGAAACACCATATATTTT	CASSQDMRTSGNTIYF
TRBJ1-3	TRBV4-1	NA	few	TGCGCCAGCAGCCAAGATGTAGCCAGCTACTCTGGAAACACCATATATTTT	CASSQDVASYSGNTIYF
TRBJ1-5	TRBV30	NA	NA	TGTGCCTGGAGCCCGGACAGCAATCAGCCCCAGCATTTT	CAWSPDSNQPQHF
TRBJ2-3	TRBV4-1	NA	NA	TGCGCCAGCAGCCAAGTCATCCGGGGGAGCACAGATACGCAGTATTTT	CASSQVIRGSTDTQYF
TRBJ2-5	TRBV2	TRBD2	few	TGTGCCAGCGCCCGGGAGGGCCAAGAGACCCAGTACTTC	CASAREGQETQYF
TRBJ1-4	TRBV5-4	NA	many	TGTGCCAGCAGCCCTAGCGGGACACGGTCTGAACTGTTTTTT	CASSPSGTRSELFF
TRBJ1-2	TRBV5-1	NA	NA	TGCGCCAGCAGCTTGGGGGACGGATCGAACACTAACTATGGCTACACCTTC	CASSLGDGSNTNYGYTF
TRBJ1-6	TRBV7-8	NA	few	TGTGCCAGCAGCTTAGTTAGTGGGGGCAAATCCTATAATTCACCCCTCCACTTT	CASSLVSGGKSYNSPLHF
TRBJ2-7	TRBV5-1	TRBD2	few	TGCGCCAGCAGCTTGGTGCGGGGGGCCACCTACGAGCAGTACTTC	CASSLVRGATYEQYF
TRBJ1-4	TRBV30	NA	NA	TGTGCCTACGGGGGCGGGACAACTAATGAAAAACTGTTTTTT	CAYGGGTTNEKLFF
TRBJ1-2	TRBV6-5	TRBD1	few	TGTGCCAGCAGGTCGCCGGGACAGGGTGATGGCTACACCTTC	CASRSPGQGDGYTF
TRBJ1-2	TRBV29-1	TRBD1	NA	TGCAGCGTTTCAGGGGGAATCGATGGCTACACCTTC	CSVSGGIDGYTF
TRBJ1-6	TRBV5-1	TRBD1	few	TGCGCCAGCAGCCCCGGACAGGGCTGGGACGAATCACCCCTCCACTTT	CASSPGQGWDESPLHF
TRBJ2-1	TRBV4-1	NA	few	TGCGCCAGCAGCCGCCTCAGTTACAATGAGCAGTTCTTC	CASSRLSYNEQFF
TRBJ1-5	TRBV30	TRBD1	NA	TGTGCCTGGGGGACAGGGACGAGCAATCAGCCCCAGCATTTT	CAWGTGTSNQPQHF
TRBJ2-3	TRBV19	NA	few	TGTGCCAGTAGTAGGCAACAGGCCACAGATACGCAGTATTTT	CASSRQQATDTQYF
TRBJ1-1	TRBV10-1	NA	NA	TGCGCCAGCAGCGATCCCCGGCGGGGGGCTGAAGCTTTCTTT	CASSDPRRGAEAFF
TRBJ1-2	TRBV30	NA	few	TGTGCCTGTACCCGGGGGCAGGGAAGCTACACCTTC	CACTRGQGSYTF
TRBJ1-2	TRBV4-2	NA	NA	TGTGCCAGCAGCCAGGAGGGAGCAAAATGGGGCTACACCTTC	CASSQEGAKWGYTF
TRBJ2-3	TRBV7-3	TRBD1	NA	TGTGCCAGCAGCTCTGGACAGGGCACAGATACGCAGTATTTT	CASSSGQGTDTQYF
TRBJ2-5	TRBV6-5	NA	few	TGTGCCAGCAGGCAGGGTGGAGAGACCCAGTACTTC	CASRQGGETQYF
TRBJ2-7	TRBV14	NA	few	TGTGCCAGCAGCCAAGGGCAGAAAAGACCCTACGAGCAGTACTTC	CASSQGQKRPYEQYF
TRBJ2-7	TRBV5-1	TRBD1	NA	TGCGCCAGCGCCCGACAGGGTGGAGGACGGCGACCCTACGAGCAGTACTTC	CASARQGGGRRPYEQYF
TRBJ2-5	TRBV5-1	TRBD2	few	TGCGCCAGCAGCACCCGACTAGCGGGGGATCAAGAGACCCAGTACTTC	CASSTRLAGDQETQYF
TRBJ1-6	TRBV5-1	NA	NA	TGCGCCAGCAGCTTGGCTCTCAATTCACCCCTCCACTTT	CASSLALNSPLHF
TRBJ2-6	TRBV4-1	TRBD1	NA	TGCGCCAGCAGCCCACGACAGGGGACGTCAGGGGCCAACGTCCTGACTTTC	CASSPRQGTSGANVLTF
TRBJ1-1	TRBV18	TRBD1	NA	TGTGCCAGCTCACTCACAGGGGGCCGGGACACTGAAGCTTTCTTT	CASSLTGGRDTEAFF
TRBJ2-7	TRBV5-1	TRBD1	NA	TGCGCCAGCAGCTTTTGGGACAGATCCTACGAGCAGTACTTC	CASSFWDRSYEQYF
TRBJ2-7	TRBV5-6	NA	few	TGTGCCAGCAGCTTGTCAGGCCCCAGGTACGAGCAGTACTTC	CASSLSGPRYEQYF
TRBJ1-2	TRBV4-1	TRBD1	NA	TGCGCCAGCAGCCAAGATGACAGGGGGGCCTATGGCTACACCTTC	CASSQDDRGAYGYTF
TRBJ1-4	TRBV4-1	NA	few	TGCGCCAGCAGCCAACCAAGAGGGGGAGTTAATGAAAAACTGTTTTTT	CASSQPRGGVNEKLFF
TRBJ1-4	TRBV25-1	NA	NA	TGTGCCAGCAGTGAGCAAGTTCCGAGAAATGAAAAACTGTTTTTT	CASSEQVPRNEKLFF
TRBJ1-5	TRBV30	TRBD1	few	TGTGCCTGGAGTGCAACAGGGGAACCCCAGCATTTT	CAWSATGEPQHF
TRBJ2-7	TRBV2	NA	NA	TGTGCCAGCAGTGAAAGGGTCACCTCCTACGAGCAGTACTTC	CASSERVTSYEQYF
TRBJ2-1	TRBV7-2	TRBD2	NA	TGTGCCAGCAGCCAAGGACTAGTTTTTGGTGAGCAGTTCTTC	CASSQGLVFGEQFF
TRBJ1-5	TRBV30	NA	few	TGTGCCTGTGACAGAGATTTCAATCAGCCCCAGCATTTT	CACDRDFNQPQHF
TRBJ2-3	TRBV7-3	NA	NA	TGTGCCAGCAGCTTCCTAGATGATACGCAGTATTTT	CASSFLDDTQYF
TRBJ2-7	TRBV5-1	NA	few	TGCGCCAGCAGCCTCGACAGATCGGGCGAGCAGTACTTC	CASSLDRSGEQYF
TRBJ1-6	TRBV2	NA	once	TGTGCCAGCCTAGAGGAGACAGCGGAACCCCTCCACTTT	CASLEETAEPLHF
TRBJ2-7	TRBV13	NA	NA	TGTGCCAGCAGCCTAGAGGCCGGATCCTACGAGCAGTACTTC	CASSLEAGSYEQYF
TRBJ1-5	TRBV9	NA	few	TGTGCCAGCAGCGTAGGGAGTAGCAATCAGCCCCAGCATTTT	CASSVGSSNQPQHF
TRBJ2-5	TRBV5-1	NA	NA	TGCGCCAGCAGCTTGTCCGGTGACCAAGAGACCCAGTACTTC	CASSLSGDQETQYF
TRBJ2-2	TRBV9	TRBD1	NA	TGTGCCAGCAGCCTGACAGGGGGCAACACCGGGGAGCTGTTTTTT	CASSLTGGNTGELFF
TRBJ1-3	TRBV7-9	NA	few	TGTGCCAGCAGCCCCTCTCCGATCTCTGGAAACACCATATATTTT	CASSPSPISGNTIYF
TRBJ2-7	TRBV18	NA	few	TGTGCCAGCTCACCCCTGGACAGTTTAGTCTCCGAGCAGTACTTC	CASSPLDSLVSEQYF
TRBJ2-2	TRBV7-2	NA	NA	TGTGCCAGCAGCTTAGGGACAGCGAACACCGGGGAGCTGTTTTTT	CASSLGTANTGELFF
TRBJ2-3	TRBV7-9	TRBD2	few	TGTGCCAGCAGCTTAGTAGCGGGGATCGATACGCAGTATTTT	CASSLVAGIDTQYF
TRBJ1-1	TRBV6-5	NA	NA	TGTGCCAGCAGACAGTCAGTATATAGAGCTGAAGCTTTCTTT	CASRQSVYRAEAFF
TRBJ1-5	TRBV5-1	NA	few	TGCGCCAGCAGCTTGGGGGACCGAAATCAGCCCCAGCATTTT	CASSLGDRNQPQHF
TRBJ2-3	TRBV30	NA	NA	TGTGCCCTTGTGGGGGGGACAATCACAGATACGCAGTATTTT	CALVGGTITDTQYF
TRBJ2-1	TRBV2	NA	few	TGTGCCAGCAGTTCCCTAGGTGAGCAGTTCTTC	CASSSLGEQFF
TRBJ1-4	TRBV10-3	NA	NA	TGTGCCATCAGGACAGACGGGGGCCAGAATGAAAAACTGTTTTTT	CAIRTDGGQNEKLFF